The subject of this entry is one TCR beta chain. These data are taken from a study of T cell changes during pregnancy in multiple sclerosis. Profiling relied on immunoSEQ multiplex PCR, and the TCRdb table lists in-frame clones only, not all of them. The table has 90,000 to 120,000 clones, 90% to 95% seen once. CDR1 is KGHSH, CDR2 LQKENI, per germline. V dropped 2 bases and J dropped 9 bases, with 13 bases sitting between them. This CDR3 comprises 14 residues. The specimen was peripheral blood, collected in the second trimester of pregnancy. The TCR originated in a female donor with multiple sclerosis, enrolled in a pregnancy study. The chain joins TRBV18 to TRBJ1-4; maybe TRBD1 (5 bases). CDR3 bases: TGTGCCAGCTCACCAGAAGCAGGGACTCAAAAACTGTTTTTT. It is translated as CASSPEAGTQKLFF.